The text below deals with one T cell receptor (beta chain). As yet, its antigen is unknown. The CDR3 is made up of 12 amino acids. The germline CDR1 and CDR2 sequences are GTSNPN and SVGIG (reference sequence). The ends were cut back, 3 bases at V and 6 bases at J, with 11 bases in the middle. Noted treatment: oral pan-JAK inhibitor, 5-10 mg twice daily. This sample stems from a study of CD8+ T cells in alopecia areata. Whole-study findings and limits: Researchers reported that TCR sharing among patients proved less clear than in mice, possibly HLA-linked. Many expanded lesional clones persisted in scalp and blood during tofacitinib.

Extraction and reverse transcription of RNA yielded cDNA as the sequencing template. The table came from immunoSEQ multiplex PCR; TCRdb's copy has only in-frame clones and leaves some out. The repertoire includes about 220,000 clones, 50% to 60% of them detected once, and 1.6% sits in the top ten. The source was CD4+ T cells sorted from blood, collected at week 4, from a patient treated with tofacitinib. The TCR sequence derives from a human donor with alopecia areata. V gene TRBV30 combines with J gene TRBJ2-5, with D perhaps matching TRBD1 (6 bases). The CDR3 spells CAWSTQGKTQYF. CDR3 nucleotides: TGTGCCTGGAGCACCCAGGGGAAGACCCAGTACTTC. The full variable domain, in which reference TRBV30 and TRBJ2-5 provide the parts outside the CDR3, is SQTIHQWPATLVQPVGSPLSLECTVEGTSNPNLYWYRQAAGRGLQLLFYSVGIGQISSEVPQNLSASRPQDRQFILSSKKLLLSDSGFYLCAWSTQGKTQYFGPGTRLLVL.